This TCR beta chain was captured by sequencing in a study of blood T cell repertoires in COVID-19. Whole-study context: Acute-phase and convalescent COVID-19 samples originated in the United States, Italy and Spain. T cells, B-cell-depleted T cells, or PBMCs provided the cDNA or gDNA that served as material.

Trimming removed 5 bases from V and 2 bases from J; junction bases left unmatched: 17. CDR1 and CDR2 (germline): SGHTA, FQGTGA. This CDR3 spans 19 amino acids. Original methodology: Cell counts per sample came from amplifying reference gene primers. Using immunoSEQ multiplex PCR, the repertoire was profiled, and TCRdb retains in-frame clones only, with some absent. That table supplies the V and J calls and clone size; D and trimming were determined from the DNA. The profile covers 75,000 to 95,000 clones, with approximately 80% appearing a single time and roughly 25% taken by the ten largest. The TCR comes from a man in his 60s with acute or convalescent COVID-19. The chain employs TRBV7-3 and TRBJ1-5; 8 positions match TRBD1. The sequenced sample consisted of peripheral blood. CDR3 region: CASSHLGAGGEPRNQPQHF. The CDR3 coding sequence is TGTGCCAGCAGCCACCTCGGAGCAGGGGGCGAGCCCCGCAATCAGCCCCAGCATTTT. The variable domain in full, completed from reference TRBV7-3 and TRBJ1-5, reads GAGVSQTPSNKVTEKGKYVELRCDPISGHTALYWYRQSLGQGPEFLIYFQGTGAADDSGLPNDRFFAVRPEGSVSTLKIQRTERGDSAVYLCASSHLGAGGEPRNQPQHFGDGTRLSIL.